These 28 T cell receptor beta chains were all obtained from the same sample, sequenced in a study of T cells in severe cutaneous drug reactions. The iRepertoire multiplex PCR system with TCR subtype-specific primers built both bulk and single-cell libraries. TCRdb re-analyzed the multiplex PCR reads; it lists each CDR3 protein once, without DNA. The specimen's table records 1,000 to 1,500 distinct CDR3 sequences. Carbamazepine had induced Stevens-Johnson syndrome or toxic epidermal necrolysis in the sequenced donors. Sequencing was performed on cells from a skin blister. These receptors came from a human donor with Stevens-Johnson syndrome, a severe cutaneous drug reaction.

The rearrangement links TRBV2 to TRBJ1-2. The germline gives CDR1 SNHLY, CDR2 FYNNEI. CDR3 length: 14 residues. The CDR3 is CASSAEGRAAGYTF.

This clonotype is called large (0.1 to 1%) based on its frequency. V gene TRBV6-6 combines with J gene TRBJ2-7; the D call from TCRdb, TRBD1, cannot be confirmed without DNA. Germline lookup yields CDR1 MNHNY and CDR2 SVGAGI (reference sequence). This CDR3 has 11 amino acids. This CDR3 is CASSRDYEQYF.

This clonotype is deemed medium-sized (0.01 to 0.1%) by its frequency. J is TRBJ2-1 and V is TRBV15; TCRdb returns TRBD2, unconfirmable since there is no DNA. CDR1 and CDR2 (germline): LNHNV, YYDKDF (reference sequence). This CDR3 contains 16 residues. The CDR3 region is CATSRDGGSFDDEQFF.

V is TRBV21-1 and J is TRBJ1-3. TRBV21-1 is listed as a pseudogene. The CDR3 loop spans 15 amino acids. Here the CDR3 reads CASSKEEEPGNTIYF.

This clonotype counts as medium-sized by frequency. This chain joins TRBV20-1 and TRBJ2-7; TCRdb's D call, TRBD1, is unchecked because there is no DNA. Germline V CDR1 and CDR2: DFQATT, SNEGSKA (reference sequence). The CDR3 totals 15 residues. The CDR3: CSARGPGGSPYEQYF.

Considering frequency, this clonotype is medium-sized. The rearrangement uses TRBV29-1 and TRBJ2-5. The length of the CDR3 is 13 residues. Germline V CDR1 and CDR2: SQVTM, ANQGSEA. CDR3 in amino acids: CSVGSTLQETQYF.

The chain has TRBV30 and TRBJ1-2; the D gene TCRdb calls, TRBD1, cannot be checked with no DNA. The CDR3 contains 14 residues. Germline values: CDR1 GTSNPN, CDR2 SVGIG (reference sequence). This CDR3 is CAWSRAPTHYGYTF.

This clonotype is deemed large (0.1 to 1%) by its frequency. The chain joins TRBV10-3 to TRBJ2-6. Germline CDR1 ENHRY, CDR2 SYGVKD. The CDR3 extends over 14 amino acids. The CDR3 reads CASRTGSGANVLTF.

This clonotype is called large based on its frequency. This chain connects TRBV6-1 to TRBJ1-2. This CDR3 comprises 14 residues. Germline lookup yields CDR1 MNHNS and CDR2 SASEGT. This CDR3 is CASSASSGNYGYTF.

This clonotype ranks as medium-sized in terms of frequency. The genes are TRBV7-2 and TRBJ2-7; checking the TCRdb D call of TRBD1 is not possible without DNA. CDR3 length: 15 amino acids. Germline V gene sequence: CDR1 SGHTA, CDR2 FQGNSA. The CDR3 sequence: CASSLRGPPLSEQYF.

This clonotype counts as medium-sized by frequency. The chain's CDR3 is CASSDTGELFF. This rearrangement joins TRBV18 to TRBJ2-2. CDR1 and CDR2 from the germline V gene are KGHSH and LQKENI. There are 11 residues in the CDR3.

The J gene is TRBJ1-1, the V gene TRBV11-2. Looked up from germline, CDR1 is SGHAT and CDR2 is FQNNGV. The CDR3 runs 11 residues. The CDR3 spells CASSLDREAFF. Together with reference TRBV11-2 and TRBJ1-1, the CDR3 gives the full variable domain: EAGVAQSPRYKIIEKRQSVAFWCNPISGHATLYWYQQILGQGPKLLIQFQNNGVVDDSQLPKDRFSAERLKGVDSTLKIQPAKLEDSAVYLCASSLDREAFFGQGTRLTVV.

This clonotype shows up as medium-sized (0.01 to 0.1%) by frequency. The gene calls are TRBV6-5 and TRBJ2-3; TCRdb outputs TRBD1, but without DNA this stays unchecked. The CDR3 spans 15 residues. Germline V gives CDR1 MNHEY, CDR2 SVGAGI. CDR3: CASSYRDPGGDTQYF.

This clonotype is labeled medium-sized based on frequency. This chain connects TRBV7-9 to TRBJ2-7. This CDR3 region has 14 residues. Germline V gene lookup returns CDR1 SEHNR and CDR2 FQNEAQ (reference sequence). The CDR3 spells CASSLDLRNYEQYF.

The rearrangement links TRBV11-2 to TRBJ2-7. The CDR3 covers 16 residues. CDR1 SGHAT and CDR2 FQNNGV come from the germline V gene. The CDR3 spells CASSLIPDRGSYEQYF. The full variable domain, with the rest looked up from reference TRBV11-2 and TRBJ2-7, is EAGVAQSPRYKIIEKRQSVAFWCNPISGHATLYWYQQILGQGPKLLIQFQNNGVVDDSQLPKDRFSAERLKGVDSTLKIQPAKLEDSAVYLCASSLIPDRGSYEQYFGPGTRLTVT.

The chain recombines TRBV20-1 with TRBJ2-6. Germline lookup yields CDR1 DFQATT and CDR2 SNEGSKA (reference sequence). The length of the CDR3 is 17 residues. The chain's CDR3 is CSARDLGGNSGANVLTF.

According to its frequency, this clonotype is medium-sized. V and J are TRBV20-1 and TRBJ2-7; as DNA is missing, the TRBD1 call by TCRdb cannot be tested. The CDR3 contains 12 residues. Germline V gene sequence: CDR1 DFQATT, CDR2 SNEGSKA (reference sequence). The CDR3 protein is CSAGGYPYEQYF.

This clonotype shows up as medium-sized (0.01 to 0.1%) by frequency. The chain links TRBV7-2 to TRBJ2-7; TCRdb designates TRBD1, a call that cannot be tested without DNA. CDR1 is SGHTA and CDR2 is FQGNSA in the germline V gene. The CDR3 has 21 residues. The CDR3 is CASSLILTPGVVLPGSYEQYF.

This rearrangement joins TRBV28 to TRBJ2-1; TCRdb indicates TRBD2, and absent DNA this call remains unverified. Germline CDR1 reads MDHEN; CDR2 reads SYDVKM. This CDR3 is 15 amino acids long. CDR3 sequence reads: CASSSLTSSWVEQFF.

Measured by frequency, this clonotype is medium-sized (0.01 to 0.1%). The chain recombines TRBV20-1 with TRBJ2-3; checking the TCRdb D call of TRBD2 is not possible without DNA. Germline lookup yields CDR1 DFQATT and CDR2 SNEGSKA (reference sequence). The CDR3 is made up of 14 amino acids. CDR3 protein: CSAAGGRALDTQYF.

This clonotype counts as large by frequency. The chain combines TRBV6-5 with TRBJ2-3; the TRBD1 assignment by TCRdb is unverifiable without DNA. This CDR3 contains 15 residues. Germline CDR1 MNHEY, CDR2 SVGAGI. Here the CDR3 reads CASSYGTGDTDTQYF.

CDR3 loop: CASSRGQGDTEAFF. The chain employs TRBV11-3 and TRBJ1-1; the D call of TRBD1 rests on TCRdb alone, since no DNA is present to check it. The CDR3 is 14 residues long. Looked up from germline, CDR1 is SGHNT and CDR2 is YENEEA.

This chain joins TRBV6-1 and TRBJ2-7. The CDR3 totals 13 residues. CDR1 is MNHNS and CDR2 is SASEGT in the germline V gene. The CDR3 sequence is CASSRLRNYEQYF.

According to its frequency, this clonotype is large. The J gene is TRBJ1-1, the V gene TRBV12-3 or TRBV12-4; TCRdb calls TRBD1, which cannot be checked without DNA. The CDR3 totals 12 residues. The CDR3 here is CASSFGQNIAFF.

V usage is TRBV25-1 and J usage is TRBJ2-1. The CDR3 totals 15 residues. Germline values: CDR1 MGHDK, CDR2 SYGVNS. CDR3 sequence reads: CASSPNRGGYNEQFF.

This clonotype is identified as medium-sized (0.01 to 0.1%) from frequency. The chain couples TRBV28 to TRBJ2-1; the TRBD1 assignment by TCRdb is unverifiable without DNA. Germline CDR1 is MDHEN and CDR2 is SYDVKM. The CDR3 loop spans 12 amino acids. CDR3 loop: CASTKGVSLRFF.

This rearrangement joins TRBV6-5 to TRBJ2-2; the TCRdb call, TRBD1, lacks DNA for checking. This CDR3 comprises 11 residues. Germline V gene data show CDR1 as MNHEY and CDR2 as SVGAGI. CDR3 region: CASSPPRELFF.

Judged by frequency, this clonotype is medium-sized. The rearrangement uses TRBV5-6 and TRBJ2-5. The CDR3 is 14 residues long. Germline V gene lookup returns CDR1 SGHDT and CDR2 YYEEEE. The CDR3 region is CASTHPSRQETQYF. The full variable domain, with the rest looked up from reference TRBV5-6 and TRBJ2-5, is DAGVTQSPTHLIKTRGQQVTLRCSPKSGHDTVSWYQQALGQGPQFIFQYYEEEERQRGNFPDRFSGHQFPNYSSELNVNALLLGDSALYLCASTHPSRQETQYFGPGTRLLVL.